Listed here are 10 T cell receptor beta chains from one sample, sequenced in a study of T cell repertoires in cytomegalovirus infection. TCRdb used MiXCR to reprocess the reads, holding one entry per CDR3 protein. This table has more than 400,000 distinct CDR3 sequences, 26% appearing once. Material: PBMCs. These receptors were obtained from a human donor in good health (CMV status not recorded). Some clones in this sample may be carry-over from other donors' samples.

The V gene is TRBV7-2, the J gene TRBJ2-7, with a tentative D call TRBD2 (6 bases). The ends were cut back, 5 bases at V and 3 bases at J, with 17 bases in the middle. CDR3 size: 15 residues. Germline-derived CDR1 and CDR2 are SGHTA and FQGNSA. The CDR3 is CASSVGTSRDYEQYF. Written as DNA, the CDR3 is TGTGCCAGCAGCGTCGGAACTAGCAGGGACTACGAGCAGTACTTC.

The rearrangement links TRBV6-2 or TRBV6-3 to TRBJ2-1; a weak D match, TRBD2 (6 bases). The germline V gene has CDR1 MNHEY and CDR2 SVGEGT. The CDR3 is made up of 20 amino acids. V dropped 0 bases and J dropped 0 bases, with 21 bases sitting between them. The CDR3 sequence is CASSYSVAADWLSSYNEQFF. Written as DNA, the CDR3 is TGTGCCAGCAGTTACTCAGTAGCGGCGGACTGGCTAAGCTCCTACAATGAGCAGTTCTTC.

V is TRBV6-2 or TRBV6-3 and J is TRBJ2-7, with D uncertain. The CDR3 has 16 residues. V lost 6 bases and J 2 bases, leaving 20 bases between the germline ends. CDR1 is MNHEY, CDR2 SVGEGT, per germline. The CDR3 bases are TGTGCCAGCAGGTCCCTCTACCCACCCCAAACCTACGAGCAGTACTTC. Protein sequence: CASRSLYPPQTYEQYF.

This clonotype appeared a few times. This chain joins TRBV7-6 and TRBJ2-3; TRBD2 agrees at 7 bases. Germline trimming cut 2 bases from V and 5 bases from J; bases unmatched to any gene: 13. The CDR3 extends over 17 amino acids. CDR1 is SGHVS, CDR2 FNYEAQ, per germline. CDR3 in amino acids: CASSLKLVGGLKDTQYF. The CDR3 bases are TGTGCCAGCAGCTTAAAGTTGGTGGGAGGGCTTAAAGATACGCAGTATTTT.

V gene TRBV5-6 combines with J gene TRBJ2-7; D is uncertain. Germline V lookup: CDR1 SGHDT, CDR2 YYEEEE. V was cut by 0 bases and J by 0 bases, with 7 bases left in between. This CDR3 is 14 amino acids long. The CDR3 sequence: CASSLGPNSYEQYF. CDR3 DNA: TGTGCCAGCAGCTTGGGCCCCAACTCCTACGAGCAGTACTTC.

The rearrangement uses TRBV7-6 and TRBJ1-3; D call uncertain. The germline V gene encodes CDR1 SGHVS and CDR2 FNYEAQ. Trimming removed 1 base from V and 0 bases from J, with 10 bases in between. This CDR3 has 16 residues. The CDR3 sequence: CASSLESVSSGNTIYF. CDR3 DNA sequence: TGTGCCAGCAGCTTAGAGAGCGTCTCCTCTGGAAACACCATATATTTT.

The chain couples TRBV2 to TRBJ1-4; D ambiguous. The CDR3 extends over 15 amino acids. CDR1 is SNHLY, CDR2 FYNNEI, per germline. Between the trimmed V and J ends, which lost 6 bases and 0 bases, there was a span of 11 bases. Here the CDR3 DNA reads TGTGCCAGCAGGGGAAAGCTTGCAACTAATGAAAAACTGTTTTTT. This gives the protein CASRGKLATNEKLFF.

The V and J genes are TRBV30 and TRBJ1-1; no clear D gene. The CDR3 extends over 14 amino acids. Germline CDR1 and CDR2: GTSNPN and SVGIG (reference sequence). V was trimmed by 0 bases and J by 4 bases, leaving 12 bases between them. This CDR3 is CAWSVQFAVTEAFF. DNA for the CDR3: TGTGCCTGGAGTGTACAGTTTGCCGTCACTGAAGCTTTCTTT. The full variable domain, with the rest looked up from reference TRBV30 and TRBJ1-1, is SQTIHQWPATLVQPVGSPLSLECTVEGTSNPNLYWYRQAAGRGLQLLFYSVGIGQISSEVPQNLSASRPQDRQFILSSKKLLLSDSGFYLCAWSVQFAVTEAFFGQGTRLTVV.

DNA for the CDR3: TGTGCCAGCAGCTTAGTGCGAGCGGGAGGGCCGGTTTCCGGGGAGCTGTTTTTT. It yields the protein CASSLVRAGGPVSGELFF. The V and J genes are TRBV7-9 and TRBJ2-2, with 10 bases identical to TRBD2. Losses at the gene ends were 1 base for V and 6 bases for J; bases not matched to a gene: 11. CDR3 length: 18 amino acids. Germline lookup yields CDR1 SEHNR and CDR2 FQNEAQ (reference sequence).

The V and J genes are TRBV6-5 and TRBJ2-1; 9 bases agree with TRBD1. Germline lookup yields CDR1 MNHEY and CDR2 SVGAGI. Germline trimming cut 6 bases from V and 0 bases from J; bases unmatched to any gene: 6. CDR3 size: 16 residues. The CDR3 loop reads CASRTQGALSYNEQFF. The CDR3 DNA is TGTGCCAGCAGAACACAGGGGGCCCTCTCCTACAATGAGCAGTTCTTC.